Listed below are T cell receptor beta chains from one sample, sequenced in a study of beta chain features in type 1 diabetes. Profiled with immunoSEQ multiplex PCR; TCRdb holds only in-frame clones, not every one. The sample has about 15,000 clones; over 40% are singletons. What was sequenced was stem cell memory CD4+ T cells from blood. The receptor source for this set is a middle-aged woman in good health. CDR3s include the opening cysteine and the closing phenylalanine or tryptophan. A D gene is named only where the DNA matches it firmly. Rows may omit the clone size; those that give it use once, few, many or a size class.

d_call,v_call,clone_size,cdr3_length,j_call,cdr3_aa,cdr3_nt
-,TRBV4-2,-,12,TRBJ2-1,CASSLALDEQFF,TGTGCCAGCAGCTTGGCCCTCGATGAGCAGTTCTTC
TRBD1,TRBV5-1,-,14,TRBJ2-3,CASSSGQGTDTQYF,TGCGCCAGCAGTTCAGGACAGGGCACAGATACGCAGTATTTT
TRBD2,TRBV10-1,-,14,TRBJ2-5,CASSAQRGQETQYF,TGCGCCAGCAGTGCCCAGCGGGGACAAGAGACCCAGTACTTC
TRBD2,TRBV11-2,few,15,TRBJ2-7,CASSLRGGSSYEQYF,TGTGCCAGCAGCTTACGCGGGGGGAGCTCCTACGAGCAGTACTTC
-,TRBV11-2,-,13,TRBJ2-7,CASSLVTTYEQYF,TGTGCCAGCAGCTTAGTGACTACCTACGAGCAGTACTTC
TRBD2,TRBV4-3,few,19,TRBJ2-1,CASSPSPWGSGGALTFLFF,TGCGCCAGCAGCCCTAGCCCGTGGGGTAGCGGGGGGGCCTTGACGTTTTTGTTCTTC
-,TRBV6-6,-,13,TRBJ1-2,CASSRTVNYGYTF,TGTGCCAGCAGTCGGACAGTAAACTATGGCTACACCTTC
-,TRBV5-1,few,14,TRBJ1-4,CASSSRDPNEKLFF,TGCGCCAGCAGCTCCCGGGATCCAAATGAAAAACTGTTTTTT
-,TRBV7-2,-,14,TRBJ1-4,CASTRGSTNEKLFF,TGTGCCAGCACCCGGGGGTCAACTAATGAAAAACTGTTTTTT
-,TRBV7-7,few,16,TRBJ2-5,CASSLDYGRGPATQYF,TGTGCCAGCAGCTTAGACTACGGGCGGGGGCCTGCGACCCAGTACTTC
-,TRBV19,-,15,TRBJ1-2,CASSIARAPNYGYTF,TGTGCCAGTAGTATAGCCCGAGCTCCTAACTATGGCTACACCTTC
-,TRBV6-5,-,14,TRBJ2-3,CASRTHVGTDTQYF,TGTGCCAGCAGAACCCACGTAGGCACAGATACGCAGTATTTT